Listed below are T cell receptor beta chains from one sample, sequenced in a study of molecular identifiers for immune sequencing clone quantification. MiXCR, applied by TCRdb to the PCR reads, yields one record per CDR3 protein. The data hold over 600,000 distinct CDR3 sequences, with around 20% observed a single time. Sample: naive CD8+ T cells from blood, with Jurkat cell RNA spiked in. Receptor source: a human donor in good health. Some libraries in this study had Jurkat cell RNA spiked in. CDR3s include the opening cysteine and the closing phenylalanine or tryptophan. D genes are given only for firm matches.

j_gene: TRBJ2-5
d_gene: .
v_gene: TRBV13
len: 14
CDR3aa: CASSLAGSKETQYF

j_gene: TRBJ2-1
d_gene: TRBD1
v_gene: TRBV6-5
len: 14
CDR3aa: CASGGDRGLREQFF

j_gene: TRBJ2-3
d_gene: .
v_gene: TRBV7-9
len: 13
CDR3aa: CASGPPLLHTQYF

j_gene: TRBJ2-1
d_gene: TRBD2
v_gene: TRBV5-1
len: 15
CDR3aa: CASSLGAGGPDEQFF

j_gene: TRBJ2-1
d_gene: TRBD2
v_gene: TRBV27
len: 17
CDR3aa: CASTPEPGLAGGHEQFF

j_gene: TRBJ1-2
d_gene: TRBD1
v_gene: TRBV6-5
len: 17
CDR3aa: CASSYKSTGDFFYGYTF

j_gene: TRBJ2-3
d_gene: TRBD2
v_gene: TRBV4-2
len: 18
CDR3aa: CASSQDSGLAGVRDTQYF

j_gene: TRBJ1-5
d_gene: TRBD1
v_gene: TRBV10-2
len: 16
CDR3aa: CASSDLGQGLNQPQHF

j_gene: TRBJ1-2
d_gene: .
v_gene: TRBV27
len: 16
CDR3aa: CASSSLTKNGNYGYTF

j_gene: TRBJ2-5
d_gene: .
v_gene: TRBV5-6
len: 16
CDR3aa: CASSLEPGAIQETQYF

j_gene: TRBJ2-2
d_gene: TRBD1
v_gene: TRBV2
len: 15
CDR3aa: CASNPGQVHSGELFF

j_gene: TRBJ2-7
d_gene: .
v_gene: TRBV5-6
len: 14
CDR3aa: CASSLELANYEQYF

j_gene: TRBJ2-5
d_gene: TRBD1
v_gene: TRBV5-6
len: 15
CDR3aa: CASSFPQGAGETQYF

j_gene: TRBJ2-3
d_gene: TRBD2
v_gene: TRBV9
len: 18
CDR3aa: CASSVGTSGSAITDTQYF

j_gene: TRBJ2-7
d_gene: TRBD1
v_gene: TRBV30
len: 14
CDR3aa: CAWSVVTGIYEQYF

j_gene: TRBJ2-1
d_gene: .
v_gene: TRBV28
len: 16
CDR3aa: CASSLYGDRGPNEQFF

j_gene: TRBJ2-7
d_gene: .
v_gene: TRBV5-5
len: 14
CDR3aa: CASSEGAGTYEQYF

j_gene: TRBJ1-2
d_gene: TRBD1
v_gene: TRBV19
len: 11
CDR3aa: CAGSVQGGYTF

j_gene: TRBJ2-1
d_gene: TRBD2
v_gene: TRBV27
len: 15
CDR3aa: CASSALAGGFNEQFF

j_gene: TRBJ2-7
d_gene: .
v_gene: TRBV19
len: 14
CDR3aa: CASSISGLNNEQYF

j_gene: TRBJ2-7
d_gene: .
v_gene: TRBV5-1
len: 13
CDR3aa: CASSEMSGYEQYF

j_gene: TRBJ2-2
d_gene: .
v_gene: TRBV19
len: 13
CDR3aa: CASNRENTGELFF